This T cell receptor beta chain derives from a study of blood T cell repertoires in COVID-19. Generated by immunoSEQ multiplex PCR, the TCRdb table keeps only in-frame clones and is missing some. The sample gives some 200,000 clones, approximately 84% of which show up once; roughly 2.4% is in the top ten. This clone was observed a handful of times. V gave up 3 bases and J gave up 5 bases, with 8 bases separating them. The CDR3 runs 13 residues. CDR1 is SGHTA, CDR2 FQGNSA, per germline. The chain carries TRBV7-2 and TRBJ2-1, with D tentatively TRBD1 (5 bases). This clonotype originated in a woman between 55 and 75 years old with acute or convalescent COVID-19. The sample comprised peripheral blood. The CDR3: CASSLDTDNEQFF. The CDR3 DNA reads TGTGCCAGCAGCTTGGACACGGACAATGAGCAGTTCTTC. The full variable domain, completed using reference TRBV7-2 and TRBJ2-1, is GAGVSQSPSNKVTEKGKDVELRCDPISGHTALYWYRQSLGQGLEFLIYFQGNSAPDKSGLPSDRFSAERTGGSVSTLTIQRTQQEDSAVYLCASSLDTDNEQFFGPGTRLTVL.